This TCR beta chain derives from a study of T cell changes during pregnancy in multiple sclerosis. The CDR3 is 13 residues long. V shed 4 bases and J 5 bases; nucleotides not matched to a gene: 2. The germline gives CDR1 MNHNS, CDR2 SASEGT. Sequencing used immunoSEQ multiplex PCR; TCRdb keeps in-frame clones, though not all of them. The sample carries tens of thousands of clones, around 90% recorded once. The V call is TRBV6-1, the J call TRBJ1-5; 7 bases agree with TRBD1. The source was peripheral blood, collected after pregnancy. This TCR was sampled from a female donor in good health, enrolled as a control in a pregnancy study. Here the CDR3 reads CASSGQGHQPQHF. As DNA, the CDR3 is TGTGCCAGCAGTGGACAGGGACATCAGCCCCAGCATTTT.